One TCR beta chain is described in this entry. This clone was counted a few times. There is no known antigen for this receptor. Base qualities are not recorded, but no much larger clone differs from it by a single base. This entry belongs to a study of beta chain features in type 1 diabetes (dated by TCRdb to 2017 to 2018). Study-level background: Mean age, gender distribution, total cell number and subset yield did not differ between patients and healthy donors. Whereas all 28 donors provided naive and central memory subsets, regulatory and stem cell-like memory subsets were isolated from just 8 patients and roughly eight healthy donors. A total of 90 million to 120 million sorted cells were examined across all samples, and a strong correlation was observed between cell number per subset and RNA yield. In the study, recently diagnosed type 1 diabetes patients and matched healthy donors were compared on the TCRB repertoires of their sorted circulating CD4+ T cell subsets. What the study reported, not specific to this receptor: HLA sub-analyses involved small numbers of individuals, so any influence of HLA type on TCRB rearrangement remained unresolved. PCR may preferentially amplify shorter templates, but because patient and control samples were amplified and corrected together, any resulting skew would affect both groups equally. Because cDNA was sequenced instead of genomic DNA, activated cells with high expression could be over-represented, although the groups did not differ in activation or CD3 levels. At VDJ recombination sites, type 1 diabetes patients had fewer insertions and more deleted nucleotides, which implies abnormalities in thymic rearrangement. A moderate but significant shortening of TCRB CDR3 length was observed in type 1 diabetes patients in all four CD4+ subsets. Naive, central memory and regulatory TCRB repertoires appeared to be more similar among patients than among healthy donors.

Including cysteine and phenylalanine, the CDR3 has 15 amino acids. Only the CDR3 region is kept as DNA, spanning 45 bases read in frame from base 1. In the germline V gene, CDR1 corresponds to SGDLS and CDR2 to YYNGEE. V is cut by 3 bases and J by 4 bases, and the space between the germline ends is 17 bases. From each donor, a single peripheral blood sample of 100 to 150 mL on average was drawn into heparinised tubes. A BD FACSAria II and a panel including CD45RO, CCR7, CD25, CD127, CD95 and CD27 were used to sort naive, central memory, regulatory and stem cell-like memory CD4+ T cells. Purity was above 95% for every sorted population. PBMCs were isolated immediately by Lymphoprep density gradient centrifugation and stained directly without culture. To minimize batch effects, samples were stained and sorted in pairs, one healthy donor with one patient per experiment. The entire isolated RNA was reverse transcribed using the High Capacity cDNA Reverse Transcription Kit, and thus expressed TCRB transcripts were sequenced. Deep immunoSEQ sequencing was performed on naive, central memory and regulatory T cell samples, with an average of around 3.5 million total reads per sample. Sorted cells were lysed in RLT buffer and RNA was extracted with DNase-treated RNeasy Micro or Mini kits, depending on cell number. To prevent cross-contamination, every cell subset was processed on its own, while patient and healthy donor samples were processed together. Using the immunoSEQ multiplex PCR, TCRB sequences were amplified from cDNA into 87-bp fragments spanning the CDR3 region. Amplicons were sequenced on the Illumina HiSeq platform. The original pipeline was this. PCR bias was corrected computationally using synthetic template baselines, and reads within Hamming distance 2 were collapsed, with unmergeable singletons discarded. Reads were aligned against IMGT so that V, D and J genes, CDR3 length and insertions or deletions at six rearrangement sites could be assigned. Within each subset, clonotype counts were normalized to the number of sorted cells before true diversity and Gini coefficients were calculated with the tcR R package. The overlap coefficient, calculated on TCRB nucleotide sequences, was used to quantify repertoire sharing. As a proxy for the pre-selection repertoire, out-of-frame TCRB sequences from naive cells were analyzed. TCRdb re-hosts the immuneACCESS table, in-frame sequences only. Its copies lack some clones; in the studies checked, an unresolved V gene accounts for under half of them, and the cause for the rest is not known. V and J calls plus clone size are reproduced from that table; the DNA served to infer D and trimming. This sample is represented by just over 600,000 clones; roughly a sixth of them were singletons. The top ten clones comprise about 0.086% of the sample.

Sequenced sample: naive CD4+ T cells from blood. Sample cell subset or site, as interpreted from the label and publication: true naive CD4+ T cells. The TCR sequence derives from a man between 18 and 35 years old in good health. The chain uses TRBV9 and TRBJ2-7; the D region possibly corresponds to TRBD1 (6 bases align). The sequence in DNA is TGTGCCAGCAGCGAGAGGACAGCCCTTTTTTACGAGCAGTACTTC. The encoded protein is CASSERTALFYEQYF.